Each of the 14 T cell receptor beta chains below was sequenced from the same sample in a study of T cells after yellow fever vaccination. TCRdb ran MiXCR on the 5' RACE reads and lists one entry per CDR3 protein. The profile shows approximately 610,000 distinct CDR3 sequences, less than 20% of them singletons. Sequenced material: PBMCs, taken 4 to 6 days after the first yellow fever vaccination. Source of these receptors: a man between 18 and 29 years old who received the YFV17D yellow fever vaccine.

The rearrangement joins TRBV12-3 or TRBV12-4 to TRBJ1-5, with a tentative D call TRBD1 (5 bases). The V and J ends lost 0 bases and 6 bases respectively, with 9 bases between them. This CDR3 contains 14 residues. CDR3 nucleotide sequence: TGTGCCAGCAGTTTAGCGCAGGGTACTCAGCCCCAGCATTTT. This translates into CASSLAQGTQPQHF.

This clonotype has only a few counts. The chain combines TRBV7-9 with TRBJ2-3; TRBD2 might be the D (5 bases). The germline V gene has CDR1 SEHNR and CDR2 FQNEAQ (reference sequence). Trimming took off 1 base at V and 2 bases at J, with 10 bases between the two ends. The CDR3 is 15 residues long. The CDR3: CASSLGRTVTDTQYF. The CDR3 DNA follows: TGTGCCAGCAGCTTAGGGAGGACGGTCACAGATACGCAGTATTTT.

This clonotype has a handful of counts. This chain uses TRBV11-2 with TRBJ1-2; D is possibly TRBD1 (6 bases). The germline V gene encodes CDR1 SGHAT and CDR2 FQNNGV. Deletions cut 4 bases from V and 8 bases from J, with 14 bases between. This CDR3 spans 13 amino acids. The chain's CDR3 is CASSYTGSNGYTF. In nucleotides, the CDR3 is TGTGCCAGCAGCTATACAGGGTCTAACGGCTACACCTTC.

This clonotype was observed a handful of times. V usage is TRBV20-1 and J usage is TRBJ2-7; TRBD1 matches 9 bases. Germline V gene lookup returns CDR1 DFQATT and CDR2 SNEGSKA (reference sequence). This CDR3 has 16 amino acids. J lost 5 bases, V lost 2 bases, and 13 bases had no gene match. CDR3 region: CSARQSPGQGFDEQYF. The CDR3 nucleotides are TGCAGTGCTAGACAGAGCCCGGGACAGGGCTTCGACGAGCAGTACTTC.

The chain has TRBV5-1 and TRBJ2-2, with TRBD1 matching over 7 bases. Germline trimming cut 4 bases from V and 0 bases from J; bases unmatched to any gene: 6. This CDR3 contains 16 residues. Germline-derived CDR1 and CDR2 are SGHRS and YFSETQ. The CDR3 loop reads CASSRQGSTNTGELFF. Here the CDR3 DNA reads TGCGCCAGCAGCAGACAGGGCTCCACGAACACCGGGGAGCTGTTTTTT.

The genes are TRBV19 and TRBJ2-5; either TRBD1 or TRBD2 may fit D (6 bases each). With 2 bases removed from V and 1 base from J, the gap between germline ends came to 11 bases. Germline CDR1 is LNHDA and CDR2 is SQIVND (reference sequence). CDR3 length: 15 residues. The CDR3 sequence: CASSITQGLQETQYF. The CDR3 region has the DNA TGTGCCAGTAGTATAACACAGGGACTCCAAGAGACCCAGTACTTC. The full variable domain, with the rest looked up from reference TRBV19 and TRBJ2-5, is DGGITQSPKYLFRKEGQNVTLSCEQNLNHDAMYWYRQDPGQGLRLIYYSQIVNDFQKGDIAEGYSVSREKKESFPLTVTSAQKNPTAFYLCASSITQGLQETQYFGPGTRLLVL.

The chain recombines TRBV7-2 with TRBJ2-1; maybe TRBD2 (6 bases). Trimming left V 2 bases short and J 16 bases short, with 15 bases between. This CDR3 comprises 12 residues. Germline CDR1 SGHTA, CDR2 FQGNSA. The CDR3 DNA reads as TGTGCCAGCAGCTTACCGGGACTCCTTCGATTCTTC. Translating gives CASSLPGLLRFF.

J is TRBJ2-3 and V is TRBV4-1; TRBD2 matches at 7 bases. With V trimmed by 4 bases and J by 2 bases, 9 bases remained unmatched. Germline loops: CDR1 MGHRA, CDR2 YSYEKL. The CDR3 extends over 16 amino acids. For the CDR3, the DNA is TGCGCCAGCAGCCGAAGAGCGGGGTTGACCACAGATACGCAGTATTTT. It yields the protein CASSRRAGLTTDTQYF.

This clonotype was observed many times. The rearrangement links TRBV14 to TRBJ2-7; D is possibly TRBD1 or TRBD2 (6 bases each). With 3 bases removed from V and 0 bases from J, the gap between germline ends came to 18 bases. Looked up from germline, CDR1 is SGHDN and CDR2 is FVKESK. There are 17 residues in the CDR3. The CDR3: CASSHRREDSGSYEQYV. The CDR3 DNA reads TGTGCCAGCAGCCACCGGAGGGAGGACAGCGGCTCCTACGAGCAGTACGTC.

This clonotype was observed a handful of times. The chain uses TRBV4-1 and TRBJ1-1; 7 bases are a match to TRBD1. Germline CDR1 is MGHRA and CDR2 is YSYEKL. The CDR3 runs 17 residues. The V segment lost 2 bases and the J segment 2 bases; nucleotides outside the gene matches: 11. The CDR3 loop is CASSQPWAGGANTEAFF. The CDR3 DNA follows: TGCGCCAGCAGCCAACCGTGGGCAGGGGGGGCTAACACTGAAGCTTTCTTT.

This clonotype appeared a few times. The rearrangement joins TRBV4-1 to TRBJ2-5; D is ambiguous. Germline-derived CDR1 and CDR2 are MGHRA and YSYEKL. This CDR3 has 15 residues. V was shortened by 0 bases and J by 5 bases, with 13 bases between the two germline ends. The CDR3 spells CASSQDPRQGETQYF. CDR3 DNA sequence: TGCGCCAGCAGCCAAGATCCCCGCCAAGGGGAGACCCAGTACTTC.

The gene calls are TRBV6-2 or TRBV6-3 and TRBJ2-5, with 8 positions matching TRBD2. The CDR3 sequence is 14 residues long. CDR1 is MNHEY, CDR2 SVGEGT, per germline. V shed 7 bases, J shed 2 bases, and the junction held 6 bases outside the gene matches. CDR3 sequence: CASTLLAEQETQYF. As DNA, the CDR3 is TGTGCCAGCACCCTACTAGCGGAACAAGAGACCCAGTACTTC.

This clonotype has only a few counts. CDR3 residues: CASSQALTKTRNNEQFF. In DNA form, the CDR3 reads TGTGCCAGCAGCCAAGCCCTGACAAAAACCCGGAACAATGAGCAGTTCTTC. The J gene is TRBJ2-1, the V gene TRBV14, with D unclear. The V end was cut by 1 base, the J end by 5 bases, with 18 bases between. The V gene's germline CDR1 is SGHDN and CDR2 FVKESK. There are 17 residues in the CDR3.

This clonotype was observed a few times. This chain joins TRBV6-1 and TRBJ2-4; D unclear. The ends were cut back, 9 bases at V and 2 bases at J, with 11 bases in the middle. The germline V gene has CDR1 MNHNS and CDR2 SASEGT. The CDR3 covers 13 residues. The CDR3: CASSWGTKNIQYF. In nucleotides, the CDR3 is TGTGCCAGTTCGTGGGGAACCAAAAACATTCAGTACTTC.